Shown below are 7 T cell receptor beta chains from a single sample sequenced in a study of T cell changes during pregnancy in multiple sclerosis. Profiling relied on immunoSEQ multiplex PCR, and the TCRdb table lists in-frame clones only, not all of them. The table includes around 88,000 clones, about 91% detected once. The material sequenced was peripheral blood, taken after pregnancy. The receptors were gathered from a female donor in good health, enrolled as a control in a pregnancy study.

V gene TRBV14 combines with J gene TRBJ2-3; no reliable D call. Deletions cut 1 base from V and 0 bases from J, with 5 bases between. Germline CDR1 and CDR2: SGHDN and FVKESK. CDR3 size: 14 residues. CDR3 sequence reads: CASSQVTSTDTQYF. CDR3 coding DNA: TGTGCCAGCAGCCAAGTGACTAGCACAGATACGCAGTATTTT.

The J gene is TRBJ2-3, the V gene TRBV6-4, with TRBD2 matching over 10 bases. J was trimmed by 1 base and V by 3 bases; bases with no gene match: 7. Germline lookup yields CDR1 MRHNA and CDR2 SNTAGT. The CDR3 is 17 amino acids. DNA for the CDR3: TGTGCCAGCAGTGAGTTGGCTAGCGGGAGTGGCACAGATACGCAGTATTTT. Protein: CASSELASGSGTDTQYF.

Remarks on this clone: The junction departs from germline at one end; a sequencing error may be responsible. This chain links TRBV7-7 with TRBJ2-7, with 7 bases fitting TRBD1. Germline-derived CDR1 and CDR2 are SSHAT and FNYEAQ (reference sequence). This CDR3 has 14 amino acids. CDR3 in amino acids: CASSLGGQSYEQYF. The CDR3 nucleotides read TGTGCTAGCAGCTTAGGGGGCCAGAGTTACGAGCAGTACTTC.

The chain combines TRBV11-3 with TRBJ2-5; 10 positions match TRBD2. The CDR3 loop spans 17 amino acids. The ends lost 5 bases at V and 2 bases at J; junction bases unmatched: 11. Germline assignment: CDR1 SGHNT and CDR2 YENEEA. CDR3 residues: CASSLGVAGGLQETQYF. Written as DNA, the CDR3 is TGTGCCAGCAGCCTAGGGGTAGCGGGGGGACTTCAAGAGACCCAGTACTTC.

V gene TRBV6-1 combines with J gene TRBJ1-2, with TRBD1 matching 8 bases. V was clipped by 7 bases and J by 8 bases; unmatched bases: 12. Germline CDR1 is MNHNS and CDR2 is SASEGT. The CDR3 contains 14 residues. The CDR3 nucleotides read TGTGCCAGCATCCGGACAGGGCGATTCGGGGGCTACACCTTC. As protein: CASIRTGRFGGYTF.

The rearrangement uses TRBV2 and TRBJ2-7; TRBD1 is a possible D gene (6 bases). The CDR3 has 16 amino acids. Trimming shortened V by 6 bases and J by 2 bases, and 20 bases separated the two germline ends. Germline CDR1 is SNHLY and CDR2 is FYNNEI. The CDR3 loop is CASRMDPGQGTYEQYF. The CDR3 nucleotides are TGTGCCAGCAGGATGGACCCCGGCCAGGGGACCTACGAGCAGTACTTC.

The chain recombines TRBV5-6 with TRBJ2-3; D perhaps matches TRBD2 (5 bases). The CDR3 spans 16 residues. Per the germline V gene, CDR1 is SGHDT and CDR2 is YYEEEE. V lost 0 bases, J lost 6 bases, and 17 bases lay in between. The CDR3 here is CASSLAQTRPGDTQYF. In nucleotides, the CDR3 is TGTGCCAGCAGCTTGGCCCAGACCCGGCCGGGGGATACGCAGTATTTT.